The 30 T cell receptor beta chains below all came from one sample that was sequenced in a study of shared clonotypes between healthy human individuals. Using immunoSEQ multiplex PCR, the repertoire was profiled, and TCRdb retains in-frame clones only, with some absent. The table includes 520,000 or so clones, approximately 85% detected once. Sequencing was done on a sample of PBMCs. The origin of the receptors is a woman in her forties in good health. Some clones in this sample may be carry-over from other donors' samples.

V gene TRBV5-1 combines with J gene TRBJ2-7; the D gene is possibly TRBD1 (5 bases). Germline V gives CDR1 SGHRS, CDR2 YFSETQ. This CDR3 is built from 15 residues. V lost 0 bases and J 3 bases, leaving 13 bases between the germline ends. In DNA form, the CDR3 reads TGCGCCAGCAGCTTGGGATCGCAGGGTTTCTACGAGCAGTACTTC. Amino acid sequence: CASSLGSQGFYEQYF. The full variable domain, in which reference TRBV5-1 and TRBJ2-7 provide the parts outside the CDR3, is KAGVTQTPRYLIKTRGQQVTLSCSPISGHRSVSWYQQTPGQGLQFLFEYFSETQRNKGNFPGRFSGRQFSNSRSEMNVSTLELGDSALYLCASSLGSQGFYEQYFGPGTRLTVT.

The chain joins TRBV27 to TRBJ2-7; D assignment may be TRBD1 or TRBD2 (6 bases each). This CDR3 has 14 residues. The V end lost 2 bases, the J end lost 2 bases, and 10 bases lay between the germline ends. Germline V gene sequence: CDR1 MNHEY, CDR2 SMNVEV (reference sequence). Here the CDR3 DNA reads TGTGCCAGCAGTTTAAATGGGGGGCCCTACGAGCAGTACTTC. It yields the protein CASSLNGGPYEQYF.

This clone was recorded only once. The V gene is TRBV2, the J gene TRBJ2-5; TRBD1 aligns across 11 bases. This CDR3 spans 16 amino acids. The V gene's germline CDR1 is SNHLY and CDR2 FYNNEI. Trimming at V came to 2 bases and at J to 5 bases, leaving 7 bases not matched to a gene. As DNA, the CDR3 is TGTGCCAGCAGTGAATCCGGGACAGGGGGACGGGAGACCCAGTACTTC. Translating it yields CASSESGTGGRETQYF. Together with reference TRBV2 and TRBJ2-5, the CDR3 gives the full variable domain: EPEVTQTPSHQVTQMGQEVILRCVPISNHLYFYWYRQILGQKVEFLVSFYNNEISEKSEIFDDQFSVERPDGSNFTLKIRSTKLEDSAMYFCASSESGTGGRETQYFGPGTRLLVL.

The J gene is TRBJ1-6, the V gene TRBV18; D gene unclear. V was cut by 8 bases and J by 7 bases, with 9 bases left in between. CDR1 and CDR2 (germline): KGHSH, LQKENI. The CDR3 contains 12 residues. Written as DNA, the CDR3 is TGTGCCAGCACGGAATCGAATTCACCCCTCCACTTT. Its translation is CASTESNSPLHF.

J is TRBJ2-7 and V is TRBV5-4; possible D gene TRBD2, 5 bases. V lost 4 bases and J 12 bases, leaving 20 bases between the germline ends. This CDR3 comprises 13 residues. The germline CDR1 and CDR2 sequences are SGHNT and YYREEE (reference sequence). CDR3 coding DNA: TGTGCCAGCAGCCAACCCCACGGAGGTGGGCTGTACTTC. As protein: CASSQPHGGGLYF.

The CDR3 protein is CASSIVQGNTGELFF. CDR3 DNA: TGTGCCAGTAGTATAGTACAGGGCAACACCGGGGAGCTGTTTTTT. The genes are TRBV19 and TRBJ2-2, with a weak D call TRBD1 (6 bases). Trimming cost V 1 base and J 2 bases, with 8 bases left between them. Germline V gene lookup returns CDR1 LNHDA and CDR2 SQIVND (reference sequence). The CDR3 contains 15 residues.

The chain joins TRBV7-9 to TRBJ2-2; D unresolved. Per germline, CDR1 SEHNR and CDR2 FQNEAQ (reference sequence). The germline V and J ends were trimmed by 2 bases and 0 bases, with 10 bases remaining between them. This CDR3 has 16 amino acids. The chain's CDR3 is CASSLFEPANTGELFF. The CDR3, as DNA: TGTGCCAGCAGCTTATTCGAACCAGCGAACACCGGGGAGCTGTTTTTT.

The J gene is TRBJ1-1, the V gene TRBV18; the D gene is possibly TRBD1 (5 bases). Germline CDR1 KGHSH, CDR2 LQKENI. This CDR3 comprises 13 residues. Trimming pared 7 bases from V and 3 bases from J, leaving 12 bases between. This CDR3 reads CASFSSRDTEAFF. CDR3 coding DNA: TGTGCCAGCTTCTCATCCAGGGACACTGAAGCTTTCTTT.

The rearrangement uses TRBV7-3 and TRBJ2-3; 11 positions agree with TRBD2. CDR3 length: 17 residues. Germline loops: CDR1 SGHTA, CDR2 FQGTGA. Trimming at V came to 5 bases and at J to 4 bases, leaving 11 bases not matched to a gene. The CDR3 nucleotides read TGTGCCAGCAGCCCCGTACCGGGGACTAGCGGAGCAGATACGCAGTATTTT. Protein: CASSPVPGTSGADTQYF.

The V gene is TRBV5-1, the J gene TRBJ2-3; TRBD1 might be the D (5 bases). Germline V gene data show CDR1 as SGHRS and CDR2 as YFSETQ. The CDR3 runs 13 residues. Trimming cost V 4 bases and J 5 bases, with 11 bases left between them. The CDR3 bases are TGCGCCAGCAGCCCCGACAGATTAGATACGCAGTATTTT. Translating it yields CASSPDRLDTQYF. The full variable domain, completed using reference TRBV5-1 and TRBJ2-3, is KAGVTQTPRYLIKTRGQQVTLSCSPISGHRSVSWYQQTPGQGLQFLFEYFSETQRNKGNFPGRFSGRQFSNSRSEMNVSTLELGDSALYLCASSPDRLDTQYFGPGTRLTVL.

This clone was detected only a few times. The gene calls are TRBV7-2 and TRBJ1-1; no firm D call. The CDR3 contains 14 residues. V lost 5 bases and J 1 base, leaving 11 bases between the germline ends. Looked up from germline, CDR1 is SGHTA and CDR2 is FQGNSA. CDR3 residues: CASSRGGWNTEAFF. CDR3 sequence (DNA): TGTGCCAGCAGCAGAGGAGGGTGGAACACTGAAGCTTTCTTT.

Concerning this clone: This sample also contains other DNA sequences that code for the same CDR3. J is TRBJ2-3 and V is TRBV7-2, with 13 bases lining up with TRBD2. Germline CDR1 reads SGHTA; CDR2 reads FQGNSA. The CDR3 consists of 16 residues. After removal of 5 bases from V and 1 base from J, the junction contained 3 bases not matched to a gene. CDR3 protein: CASSLGTSGGTDTQYF. In DNA form, the CDR3 reads TGTGCCAGCAGCCTCGGGACTAGCGGGGGCACAGATACGCAGTATTTT.

V is TRBV19 and J is TRBJ2-7; TRBD1 or TRBD2 may be the D gene (5 bases each). The CDR3 totals 13 residues. V gave up 4 bases and J gave up 2 bases, with 9 bases separating them. Germline values: CDR1 LNHDA, CDR2 SQIVND (reference sequence). DNA of the CDR3: TGTGCCAGTAGTACGGGACGGACCTACGAGCAGTACTTC. Translating it yields CASSTGRTYEQYF.

The V gene is TRBV4-2, the J gene TRBJ2-5; D is possibly TRBD1 (5 bases). This CDR3 is built from 13 residues. V lost 1 base and J lost 9, with 12 bases in between. Germline values: CDR1 LGHNA, CDR2 YNFKEQ. Here the CDR3 reads CASSQGGERAQYF. CDR3 nucleotide sequence: TGTGCCAGCAGCCAAGGGGGCGAGAGAGCCCAGTACTTC.

The CDR3 sequence: CASSLVGRPVDEQFF. The CDR3 coding sequence is TGTGCCAGCAGCTTAGTTGGCAGGCCGGTGGATGAGCAGTTCTTC. V gene TRBV11-2 combines with J gene TRBJ2-1, with D uncertain. The length of the CDR3 is 15 residues. Germline V CDR1 and CDR2: SGHAT, FQNNGV. Trimming left V 1 base short and J 8 bases short, with 15 bases between.

The chain couples TRBV30 to TRBJ2-1; 13 bases map to TRBD2. Trimming took 3 bases from V and 6 from J; bases not matched to a gene: 23. This CDR3 has 21 residues. Germline V lookup: CDR1 GTSNPN, CDR2 SVGIG (reference sequence). CDR3 nucleotide sequence: TGTGCCTGGAGAGCAAGAACCCTAACTAGCGGGAGGGGAGTTAGCCCCAATGAGCAGTTCTTC. As protein: CAWRARTLTSGRGVSPNEQFF.

This clone occurred once. The chain employs TRBV27 and TRBJ1-4, with TRBD1 as a possible D gene (5 bases). CDR3 size: 17 residues. Germline CDR1 and CDR2: MNHEY and SMNVEV (reference sequence). The V end lost 2 bases, the J end lost 3 bases, and 16 bases lay between the germline ends. The CDR3: CASSLDVGGDPNEKLFF. CDR3 coding DNA: TGTGCCAGCAGTTTAGATGTCGGAGGGGACCCTAATGAAAAACTGTTTTTT.

The chain recombines TRBV5-4 with TRBJ2-2; 7 positions match TRBD2. J lost 13 bases, V lost 4 bases, and 16 bases had no gene match. The CDR3 extends over 15 amino acids. From germline, CDR1 is SGHNT and CDR2 YYREEE (reference sequence). The CDR3 spells CASSPDGPGGSGLFF. The CDR3 region has the DNA TGTGCCAGCAGCCCGGATGGACCGGGGGGATCTGGGCTGTTTTTT.

This clone is a singleton in its sample. The rearrangement uses TRBV7-8 and TRBJ2-7; D is perhaps TRBD2 (5 bases). Germline lookup yields CDR1 SGHVS and CDR2 FQNEAQ. The CDR3 extends over 13 amino acids. Trimming shortened V by 8 bases and J by 0 bases, and 11 bases separated the two germline ends. CDR3 in DNA: TGTGCCAGCCAGCGGCAAAACTCCTACGAGCAGTACTTC. Translating gives CASQRQNSYEQYF. Full variable domain (remainder filled in from reference TRBV7-8 and TRBJ2-7): GAGVSQSPRYKVAKRGQDVALRCDPISGHVSLFWYQQALGQGPEFLTYFQNEAQLDKSGLPSDRFFAERPEGSVSTLKIQRTQQEDSAVYLCASQRQNSYEQYFGPGTRLTVT.

This clone was counted once. J is TRBJ1-1 and V is TRBV2, with 11 bases that match TRBD1. J was trimmed by 5 bases and V by 6 bases; bases with no gene match: 5. The CDR3 has 14 amino acids. Germline V gene lookup returns CDR1 SNHLY and CDR2 FYNNEI. CDR3 region: CASSLDRGLTEAFF. CDR3 sequence (DNA): TGTGCCAGCAGCTTGGACAGGGGGCTTACTGAAGCTTTCTTT.

The rearrangement links TRBV15 to TRBJ1-2; 7 bases are a match to TRBD1. V lost 4 bases to trimming and J lost 7 bases; unmatched junction nucleotides: 9. The length of the CDR3 is 14 residues. Germline V gene data show CDR1 as LNHNV and CDR2 as YYDKDF (reference sequence). The CDR3 DNA follows: TGTGCCACCAGCAAGGGGGCGCGTCTCGGTGGCTACACCTTC. It translates to CATSKGARLGGYTF.

This clone turned up a few times. The CDR3: CASSFGRGTPWEKLFF. CDR3 nucleotides: TGTGCCAGCAGCTTCGGGAGAGGAACCCCGTGGGAAAAACTGTTTTTT. The V call is TRBV11-2, the J call TRBJ1-4; D unclear. From germline, CDR1 is SGHAT and CDR2 FQNNGV. Trimming removed 3 bases at V and 8 bases at J, with 19 bases between. The CDR3 extends over 16 amino acids. The full variable domain, completed using reference TRBV11-2 and TRBJ1-4, is EAGVAQSPRYKIIEKRQSVAFWCNPISGHATLYWYQQILGQGPKLLIQFQNNGVVDDSQLPKDRFSAERLKGVDSTLKIQPAKLEDSAVYLCASSFGRGTPWEKLFFGSGTQLSVL.

This clone occurred a few times. The chain combines TRBV5-1 with TRBJ1-1; D unclear. The germline CDR1 and CDR2 sequences are SGHRS and YFSETQ. The germline V and J ends were trimmed by 6 bases and 0 bases, with 12 bases remaining between them. The CDR3 runs to 14 residues. The CDR3 here is CASTRLGVNTEAFF. The CDR3 bases are TGCGCCAGCACGAGGCTCGGCGTGAACACTGAAGCTTTCTTT.

The V gene is TRBV7-9, the J gene TRBJ2-5, with TRBD2 matching over 13 bases. J was trimmed by 6 bases and V by 1 base; bases with no gene match: 2. The CDR3 is 15 amino acids. CDR1 and CDR2 from the germline V gene are SEHNR and FQNEAQ (reference sequence). For the CDR3, the DNA is TGTGCCAGCAGCTTAGGGGGACTAGCGGGAAAGACCCAGTACTTC. Translating it yields CASSLGGLAGKTQYF. Looking up the rest from reference TRBV7-9 and TRBJ2-5 gives the full variable domain: DTGVSQNPRHKITKRGQNVTFRCDPISEHNRLYWYRQTLGQGPEFLTYFQNEAQLEKSRLLSDRFSAERPKGSFSTLEIQRTEQGDSAMYLCASSLGGLAGKTQYFGPGTRLLVL.

This clone came up a few times. The rearrangement joins TRBV10-2 to TRBJ2-7; 10 bases are a match to TRBD1. The V and J ends lost 2 bases and 2 bases, in that order; junction bases with no gene match: 0. The CDR3 contains 14 residues. CDR1 is WSHSY and CDR2 is SAAADI in the germline V gene. The DNA of the CDR3 is TGCGCCAGCAGTGAGGGGACAGGGGCCTACGAGCAGTACTTC. Amino acid sequence: CASSEGTGAYEQYF.

The chain recombines TRBV5-1 with TRBJ2-4; no clear D. The CDR3 contains 13 residues. Germline CDR1 is SGHRS and CDR2 is YFSETQ. V dropped 4 bases and J dropped 1 base, with 6 bases sitting between them. The CDR3 loop reads CASSPEAKNIQYF. The CDR3 nucleotides are TGCGCCAGCAGCCCGGAGGCCAAAAACATTCAGTACTTC.

The chain combines TRBV7-3 with TRBJ2-2; TRBD2 matches at 7 bases. J lost 1 base, V lost 6 bases, and 5 bases had no gene match. CDR1 is SGHTA and CDR2 is FQGTGA in the germline V gene. This CDR3 spans 15 amino acids. This CDR3 reads CASSPTSVNTGELFF. The DNA for the CDR3 is TGTGCCAGCAGTCCAACTAGCGTGAACACCGGGGAGCTGTTTTTT.

The chain is built from TRBV6-5 and TRBJ1-1, with D tentatively TRBD1 (5 bases). The germline CDR1 and CDR2 sequences are MNHEY and SVGAGI. The CDR3 is made up of 15 amino acids. Trimming removed 5 bases from V and 4 bases from J, with 17 bases in between. The CDR3 sequence is CASSAQPRASTEAFF. As DNA, the CDR3 is TGTGCCAGCAGTGCCCAGCCCAGGGCCAGCACTGAAGCTTTCTTT.

The rearrangement links TRBV29-1 to TRBJ2-7; perhaps TRBD2 as D (7 bases). This CDR3 spans 12 amino acids. Trimming took 7 bases from V and 5 from J, leaving 15 bases between them. Germline CDR1 and CDR2: SQVTM and ANQGSEA. The CDR3 bases are TGCAGCGCCGGGGGCGGGAGCAACGAGCAGTACTTC. Translating it yields CSAGGGSNEQYF.

This clone was observed a single time. DNA of the CDR3: TGTGCCAGCAGCTTAGTGGGCGGGACCACAGATACGCAGTATTTT. As protein: CASSLVGGTTDTQYF. V usage is TRBV7-2 and J usage is TRBJ2-3, with D possibly being TRBD2 (6 bases). Germline lookup yields CDR1 SGHTA and CDR2 FQGNSA. The CDR3 length is 15 residues. Trimming took 1 base from V and 2 from J, leaving 10 bases between them.